Listed below are T cell receptor beta chains from one sample, sequenced in a study of blood T cell repertoires in COVID-19. The data were produced by immunoSEQ multiplex PCR, yet TCRdb's version contains in-frame clones alone and is incomplete. Among some 250,000 clones listed, 88% were seen once. The source material was peripheral blood. The receptors were sampled from a woman in her thirties or forties who had recovered from COVID-19. CDR3s include the opening cysteine and the closing phenylalanine or tryptophan. The order of the fields is J gene, V gene, D gene, clone size, CDR3 protein, CDR3 DNA. The D gene is left open where the match is weak. Clone size, where shown, is once, few, many, or a class for clones that have expanded.

>TRBJ1-5|TRBV6-1|TRBD1|.
CASSETGGNQPQHF
TGTGCCAGCAGTGAGACAGGGGGCAATCAGCCCCAGCATTTT
>TRBJ1-5|TRBV4-3|.|few
CASSQDLGQPQHF
TGCGCCAGCAGCCAAGATCTCGGTCAGCCCCAGCATTTT
>TRBJ2-1|TRBV20-1|.|.
CSASGGTGSYNEQFF
TGCAGTGCTAGTGGCGGGACGGGCTCCTACAATGAGCAGTTCTTC
>TRBJ2-7|TRBV29-1|.|.
CSGGGLMASEQYF
TGCAGCGGGGGGGGCCTCATGGCGTCCGAGCAGTACTTC
>TRBJ2-1|TRBV30|TRBD2|.
CAWGRVSSSYNEQFF
TGTGCCTGGGGGAGGGTCTCGAGCTCCTACAATGAGCAGTTCTTC
>TRBJ1-2|TRBV18|.|.
CASTPRDSPTYGYTF
TGTGCCAGCACCCCCAGGGACTCCCCCACCTATGGCTACACCTTC
>TRBJ2-1|TRBV7-3|TRBD2|few
CASSSAGGGQFF
TGTGCCAGCAGCTCAGCGGGAGGGGGGCAGTTCTTC
>TRBJ1-5|TRBV7-2|.|.
CASSLGFWAGGNQPQHF
TGTGCCAGCAGCTTAGGGTTTTGGGCGGGGGGCAATCAGCCCCAGCATTTT
>TRBJ1-3|TRBV5-5|.|.
CASSSGGPSGNTIYF
TGTGCCAGCAGCTCGGGGGGTCCGTCTGGAAACACCATATATTTT
>TRBJ1-3|TRBV30|.|.
CACHRGDTIYF
TGTGCCTGCCACCGGGGGGACACCATATATTTT
>TRBJ1-4|TRBV7-6|.|.
CASSRGGPMEKLFF
TGTGCCAGCAGCCGGGGGGGACCAATGGAAAAACTGTTTTTT
>TRBJ2-1|TRBV29-1|.|.
CSVASPWDEQFF
TGCAGCGTTGCTAGTCCTTGGGATGAGCAGTTCTTC
>TRBJ2-3|TRBV20-1|.|.
CSAGGADTQYF
TGCAGTGCAGGGGGGGCGGATACGCAGTATTTT
>TRBJ1-5|TRBV3-1/TRBV3-2|.|.
CASTPRGAPNQPQHF
TGTGCCAGCACGCCACGCGGGGCCCCCAATCAGCCCCAGCATTTT